These T cell receptor beta chains were read from a single sample in a study of shared clonotypes between healthy human individuals. Profiled with immunoSEQ multiplex PCR; TCRdb holds only in-frame clones, not every one. The sample has roughly 650,000 clones; about 96% are singletons. The sequenced sample was naive CD8+ T cells sorted from blood. The receptors were gathered from a woman aged 25 to 39 in good health. The CDR3 runs from the conserved cysteine through the conserved F or W. D genes are given only for firm matches.

TRBJ2-1	TRBV5-6	NA	CASSLDVGVYYNEQFF	TGTGCCAGCAGCTTAGATGTAGGGGTATACTACAATGAGCAGTTCTTC
TRBJ2-5	TRBV11-2	TRBD2	CASSLLAGGPGETQYF	TGTGCCAGCAGCTTACTAGCGGGAGGGCCCGGGGAGACCCAGTACTTC
TRBJ2-7	TRBV2	NA	CASTLQGGYEQYF	TGTGCCAGCACCCTCCAGGGTGGCTACGAGCAGTACTTC
TRBJ1-5	TRBV7-2	TRBD1	CASSLAGTDLVYSNQPQHF	TGTGCCAGCAGCTTAGCCGGGACAGACCTCGTGTATAGCAATCAGCCCCAGCATTTT
TRBJ1-2	TRBV19	TRBD1	CASSIGPRTGGARPGYTF	TGTGCCAGTAGTATAGGTCCGAGGACAGGGGGCGCGAGGCCTGGCTACACCTTC
TRBJ2-7	TRBV29-1	NA	CSVEEIPYEQYF	TGCAGCGTTGAAGAGATACCCTACGAGCAGTACTTC
TRBJ1-3	TRBV13	NA	CASSPGRGSGNTIYF	TGTGCCAGCAGCCCAGGCAGGGGCTCTGGAAACACCATATATTTT
TRBJ1-2	TRBV28	TRBD1	CASSLSGTGEGYTF	TGTGCCAGCAGTTTATCCGGGACAGGGGAGGGCTACACCTTC
TRBJ2-6	TRBV29-1	NA	CSAESGPGLSGANVLTF	TGCAGCGCCGAATCGGGCCCAGGTCTGTCTGGGGCCAACGTCCTGACTTTC
TRBJ2-5	TRBV7-9	TRBD1	CASSSPDRGRGETQYF	TGTGCCAGCAGCTCTCCGGACAGGGGGCGCGGGGAGACCCAGTACTTC
TRBJ2-1	TRBV2	NA	CASSGEGGGDHGEQFF	TGTGCCAGCAGTGGGGAGGGAGGGGGCGACCATGGTGAGCAGTTCTTC
TRBJ1-1	TRBV7-9	NA	CASSLEVTVNTEAFF	TGTGCCAGCAGCTTAGAAGTTACAGTGAACACTGAAGCTTTCTTT
TRBJ2-7	TRBV29-1	NA	CSVNSGPISYEQYF	TGCAGCGTTAATAGCGGTCCAATTTCCTACGAGCAGTACTTC
TRBJ2-1	TRBV9	NA	CASSRDHKVYYNEQFF	TGTGCCAGCAGCCGGGACCATAAAGTTTATTACAATGAGCAGTTCTTC
TRBJ1-1	TRBV25-1	NA	CASSEHSLRGTEAFF	TGTGCCAGCAGTGAACATAGTCTAAGAGGAACTGAAGCTTTCTTT
TRBJ2-7	TRBV7-2	TRBD1	CASSGQGQGKYF	TGTGCCAGCAGCGGCCAGGGACAGGGGAAGTACTTC